This paragraph reports one TCR beta chain. Via MiXCR, TCRdb re-called the RT-PCR reads, giving one row per CDR3 protein. Of roughly 940,000 distinct CDR3 sequences in the sample, roughly 18% are singletons; the top ten hold around 5.5%. The data were obtained in a study of patients and donors after allogeneic stem cell transplantation. The CDR3 is 17 amino acids. Trimming cost V 5 bases and J 8 bases, with 24 bases left between them. Germline V lookup: CDR1 MNHEY, CDR2 SMNVEV (reference sequence). The sequence was obtained from a human donor who was either an allogeneic HSCT recipient or a stem cell or donor lymphocyte infusion donor (not recorded which). It is not recorded whose cells these are; they may come from a transplant donor. The J gene is TRBJ1-4, the V gene TRBV27; D might be TRBD1 (5 bases). The sample comprised blood, either unsorted or a sorted T cell fraction (not recorded which). The chain's CDR3 is CASSALSAGPWGEKLFF. The CDR3 DNA follows: TGTGCCAGCAGTGCACTATCAGCAGGGCCATGGGGGGAAAAACTGTTTTTT.